What follows are 17 T cell receptor beta chains derived from one specimen sequenced in a study of T cells in Graves' hyperthyroidism and ophthalmopathy. The CDR3 regions of TCR beta were amplified from RNA transcripts. The HTBI primer set was used in a first-round RT-PCR of the TCR CDR3. One entry per CDR3 protein, called by TCRdb with MiXCR from the multiplex PCR reads. This sample has under 700,000 distinct CDR3 sequences, with around 15% found just once. The sequenced sample consisted of blood. These receptors all stem from a woman aged 18-29 years with Graves' hyperthyroidism.

This clonotype was seen many times. This chain joins TRBV20-1 and TRBJ2-7, with unresolved D. Germline CDR1 and CDR2: DFQATT and SNEGSKA (reference sequence). The CDR3 contains 12 residues. Between the trimmed V and J ends, which lost 4 bases and 4 bases, there was a span of 11 bases. CDR3 in amino acids: CSAIVGKYEQYF. As DNA, the CDR3 is TGCAGTGCTATCGTAGGGAAATACGAGCAGTACTTC.

This clonotype was recorded a few times. The J gene is TRBJ2-1, the V gene TRBV7-9; TRBD2 matches 11 bases. The CDR3 totals 14 residues. V lost 2 bases and J lost 9; bases outside the gene matches: 3. The germline gives CDR1 SEHNR, CDR2 FQNEAQ (reference sequence). CDR3 residues: CASSLSLAGGEQFF. CDR3 nucleotide sequence: TGTGCCAGCAGCTTAAGTCTAGCGGGAGGTGAGCAGTTCTTC.

This clonotype has ten or more counts. J is TRBJ2-3 and V is TRBV6-6, with 7 bases lining up with TRBD1. The V gene end was trimmed by 2 bases and the J gene end by 1 base; junction bases not matched to a gene: 3. CDR3 length equals 15 residues. CDR1 and CDR2 from the germline V gene are MNHNY and SVGAGI (reference sequence). CDR3 bases: TGTGCCAGCAGTTACAGGGGGCGCGGCACAGATACGCAGTATTTT. Its translation: CASSYRGRGTDTQYF.

This clonotype was seen at least ten times. The chain joins TRBV3-1 to TRBJ2-7, with 9 bases aligning to TRBD1. CDR3 size: 13 residues. The V segment lost 6 bases and the J segment 1 base; nucleotides outside the gene matches: 1. Germline CDR1 is LGHDT and CDR2 is YNNKEL (reference sequence). As DNA, the CDR3 is TGTGCCAGCAGGGACAGGGGTTCCTACGAGCAGTACTTC. Its protein product is CASRDRGSYEQYF.

The sample holds many counts of this clonotype. The rearrangement links TRBV7-9 to TRBJ1-2; 10 nucleotides match TRBD1. Per the germline V gene, CDR1 is SEHNR and CDR2 is FQNEAQ (reference sequence). The CDR3 runs to 13 residues. V was pared by 5 bases and J by 8 bases, with 5 bases of the junction left unmatched. The CDR3 here is CASSRDRGQGYTF. The CDR3 DNA follows: TGTGCCAGCAGCAGAGACAGGGGGCAAGGCTACACCTTC.

The chain couples TRBV5-6 to TRBJ1-5; TRBD1 aligns across 8 bases. V lost 2 bases, J lost 4 bases, and 5 bases stayed unmatched. Germline CDR1 SGHDT, CDR2 YYEEEE. The CDR3 is 15 residues long. The CDR3 spells CASSFGTGDNQPQHF. CDR3 DNA sequence: TGTGCCAGCAGCTTCGGGACAGGAGATAATCAGCCCCAGCATTTT.

The table lists this clonotype with a few counts. The genes are TRBV7-2 and TRBJ1-2; the D is unclear. Germline V gene sequence: CDR1 SGHTA, CDR2 FQGNSA. The CDR3 consists of 15 residues. V was clipped by 5 bases and J by 8 bases, with 21 bases between them. For the CDR3, the DNA is TGTGCCAGCAGCCCGGAGGATAGGGAAAGGCGAGGCTACACCTTC. Its protein is CASSPEDRERRGYTF.

The chain employs TRBV19 and TRBJ1-2, with D tentatively TRBD1 (6 bases). The CDR3 is 15 amino acids. Germline loops: CDR1 LNHDA, CDR2 SQIVND (reference sequence). Trimming left V 6 bases short and J 5 bases short, with 19 bases between. CDR3 residues: CASRGDKASTYGYTF. CDR3 DNA sequence: TGTGCCAGTAGGGGGGACAAGGCGAGCACATATGGCTACACCTTC.

The chain has TRBV6-2 or TRBV6-3 and TRBJ1-2, with 7 bases matching TRBD1. Trimming at V came to 6 bases and at J to 4 bases, leaving 11 bases not matched to a gene. The V gene's germline CDR1 is MNHEY and CDR2 SVGEGT. This CDR3 spans 15 amino acids. Here the CDR3 DNA reads TGTGCCAGCAGCCGAAGGGTTGAGGGGGCCTATGGCTACACCTTC. This encodes CASSRRVEGAYGYTF.

The sample holds many counts of this clonotype. V gene TRBV29-1 combines with J gene TRBJ2-7; weak D call: TRBD1 (6 bases). Germline CDR1 and CDR2: SQVTM and ANQGSEA. The CDR3 is made up of 15 amino acids. With 0 bases removed from V and 3 bases from J, the gap between germline ends came to 15 bases. CDR3 region: CSVEDNAGQIYEQYF. The CDR3 region has the DNA TGCAGCGTTGAAGACAACGCTGGACAGATCTACGAGCAGTACTTC.

Points on this clonotype: The junction departs from germline at one end; a sequencing error may be responsible. The rearrangement links TRBV7-7 to TRBJ2-3; tentative D call: TRBD1 (6 bases). The CDR3 consists of 13 residues. CDR1 and CDR2 from the germline V gene are SSHAT and FNYEAQ (reference sequence). The CDR3 coding sequence is TGTGCTAGCAGCCTTCAGACAGGAACCGGGCAGTATTTT. It yields the protein CASSLQTGTGQYF.

In this sample, this clonotype turned up many times. The J gene is TRBJ1-2, the V gene TRBV12-3 or TRBV12-4; D is unresolved. This CDR3 contains 13 residues. The ends were cut back, 3 bases at V and 5 bases at J, with 10 bases in the middle. This CDR3 is CASSFPRGYGYTF. The CDR3 DNA follows: TGTGCCAGCAGTTTTCCCAGAGGATATGGCTACACCTTC.

This clonotype was picked up a small number of times. This chain connects TRBV4-3 to TRBJ2-3, with TRBD2 identical over 9 bases. The CDR3 is 17 amino acids. Trimming removed 0 bases from V and 3 bases from J; junction bases left unmatched: 7. CDR1 and CDR2 (germline): LGHNA, YSLEER. Here the CDR3 DNA reads TGCGCCAGCAGCCAAGAAGGAGCGGGGGGAGGGACAGATACGCAGTATTTT. Its protein is CASSQEGAGGGTDTQYF.

This clonotype was picked up many times. V gene TRBV6-2 or TRBV6-3 combines with J gene TRBJ2-5; weak D call: TRBD1 (5 bases). Germline CDR1 MNHEY, CDR2 SVGEGT. V gave up 6 bases and J gave up 3 bases, with 8 bases separating them. The CDR3 is made up of 12 amino acids. CDR3 nucleotides: TGTGCCAGCAGCCGCAGGGAAGAGACCCAGTACTTC. It translates to CASSRREETQYF.

This clonotype appeared many times. In DNA, the CDR3 is TGTGCCAGCAGCCTAGCGGGAGGGCCCACCGGGGAGCTGTTTTTT. Its protein product is CASSLAGGPTGELFF. The J gene is TRBJ2-2, the V gene TRBV11-2, with 12 nucleotides matching TRBD2. Germline V gives CDR1 SGHAT, CDR2 FQNNGV. The CDR3 runs 15 residues. The V and J ends lost 5 bases and 4 bases, in that order; junction bases with no gene match: 2.

A few counts support this clonotype. This chain links TRBV29-1 with TRBJ2-2; TRBD2 agrees at 7 bases. The CDR3 loop spans 15 amino acids. With 7 bases clipped from V and 6 bases from J, the junction kept 14 bases outside the gene matches. Germline V gene lookup returns CDR1 SQVTM and CDR2 ANQGSEA. CDR3 nucleotide sequence: TGCAGCGCCCCTAGGGAGGGCGGTGAGTCCGGGGAGCTGTTTTTT. It is translated as CSAPREGGESGELFF.

A few counts support this clonotype. The J gene is TRBJ1-5, the V gene TRBV20-1; TRBD1 might be the D (6 bases). Trimming pared 0 bases from V and 5 bases from J, leaving 26 bases between. This CDR3 is built from 19 residues. From germline, CDR1 is DFQATT and CDR2 SNEGSKA (reference sequence). The CDR3 region has the DNA TGCAGTGCTAGAGACGAGGGGGTCTTGGGCTTGGGTGGCGATCAGCCCCAGCATTTT. It encodes CSARDEGVLGLGGDQPQHF.